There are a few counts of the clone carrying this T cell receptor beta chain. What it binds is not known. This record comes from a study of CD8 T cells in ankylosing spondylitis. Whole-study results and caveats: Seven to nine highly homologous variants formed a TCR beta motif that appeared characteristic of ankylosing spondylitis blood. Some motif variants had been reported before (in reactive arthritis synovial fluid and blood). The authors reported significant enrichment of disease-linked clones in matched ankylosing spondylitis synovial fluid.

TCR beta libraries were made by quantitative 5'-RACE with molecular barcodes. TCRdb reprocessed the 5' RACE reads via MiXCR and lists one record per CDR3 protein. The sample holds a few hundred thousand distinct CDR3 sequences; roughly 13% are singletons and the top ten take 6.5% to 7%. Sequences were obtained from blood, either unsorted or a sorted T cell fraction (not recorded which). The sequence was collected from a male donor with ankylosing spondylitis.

CDR3 DNA: TGCGCCAGCAGCTTGGAAAAGGTTGGCTACACCTTC. The encoded protein is CASSLEKVGYTF. This rearrangement joins TRBV5-1 to TRBJ1-2; D unclear. V lost 0 bases and J lost 7, with 7 bases in between. The CDR3 sequence is 12 residues long. Germline V gene sequence: CDR1 SGHRS, CDR2 YFSETQ.